These T cell receptor beta chains were read from a single sample in a study of T cells after yellow fever vaccination. TCRdb itself ran the 5' RACE reads through MiXCR, one entry per CDR3 protein. The repertoire holds around 310,000 distinct CDR3 sequences, with 8.5% to 10% as singletons. Material: PBMCs, obtained on the day of the first yellow fever vaccination. The receptors were gathered from a man younger than 35 who received the YFV17D yellow fever vaccine. The CDR3 runs from the conserved cysteine through the conserved F or W. The order of the fields is clone size, J gene, D gene, V gene, CDR3 DNA, CDR3 protein. A D gene is named only where the DNA matches it firmly. Only part of the rows carry a size: once, few, many, or a class if the clone is expanded.

>few|TRBJ2-1|NA|TRBV7-6
TGTGCCAGCAGCTTAGGGGACAGCGGGTTAGGGAATGAGCAGTTCTTC
CASSLGDSGLGNEQFF
>once|TRBJ2-7|TRBD1|TRBV7-9
TGTGCCAGCAGCCATCGTTGGACAGGAATGTCCTACGAGCAGTACTTC
CASSHRWTGMSYEQYF
>few|TRBJ1-6|NA|TRBV27
TGTGCCCTCGTGGGCGTCTCCTATAATTCACCCCTCCACTTT
CALVGVSYNSPLHF
>NA|TRBJ1-1|NA|TRBV12-5
TGTGCTAGTGGTTTGGTACGGAGAGGGAGGATGACTGAAGCTTTCTTT
CASGLVRRGRMTEAFF
>many|TRBJ2-7|TRBD2|TRBV6-5
TGTGCCAGCAGTTTAGCGGGTTTGAGCTCCTACGAGCAGTACTTC
CASSLAGLSSYEQYF
>NA|TRBJ1-1|NA|TRBV12-3/TRBV12-4
TGTGCCAGCGGCCACGGGAGTGAAGCTTTCTTT
CASGHGSEAFF
>NA|TRBJ2-1|TRBD1|TRBV11-2
TGTGCCAGCATTTCTAGAGGGGGACAGTTATACAATGAGCAGTTCTTC
CASISRGGQLYNEQFF
>many|TRBJ2-3|NA|TRBV7-9
TGTGCCAGCAGCTTACCCCACTTCCCCCCGGGGGATACGCAGTATTTT
CASSLPHFPPGDTQYF
>NA|TRBJ2-5|NA|TRBV12-3/TRBV12-4
TGTGCCAGCAGTCCACGTGCAGGGGTCCAAGAGACCCAGTACTTC
CASSPRAGVQETQYF
>many|TRBJ2-7|NA|TRBV6-5
TGTGCCAGCAGTTACGGGGACGGTGGGGCCTACGAGCAGTACTTC
CASSYGDGGAYEQYF
>NA|TRBJ1-2|NA|TRBV7-9
TGTGCCAGCAGCGTGTACGGGGCCCTCTATGGCTACACCTTC
CASSVYGALYGYTF
>NA|TRBJ2-2|NA|TRBV5-4
NA
CASIKQGPGSCFF
>few|TRBJ2-3|NA|TRBV7-9
TGTGCCAGCAGCTTTACGGACAGCACAGATACGCAGTATTTT
CASSFTDSTDTQYF
>NA|TRBJ1-6|NA|TRBV7-8
TGTGCCAGCAGCACAAGACTCATTAGGACAGTCCGCGGCGATTCACCCATCCACTTT
CASSTRLIRTVRGDSPIHF
>NA|TRBJ1-1|NA|TRBV7-9
TGTGCCAGCAGCTCGTTCCGGGACAAGAACACTGAAGCTTTCTTT
CASSSFRDKNTEAFF
>many|TRBJ2-5|NA|TRBV5-1
TGTGCCAGCAGCTCACAAGAGACCCAGTACTTC
CASSSQETQYF
>few|TRBJ2-3|NA|TRBV4-3
TGCGCCAGCAGCCCAAGCTGGGTCGCAGGCACAGATACGCAGTATTTT
CASSPSWVAGTDTQYF
>NA|TRBJ1-1|NA|TRBV6-1
TGTGCCAGCAGTCTTTATGACAGGCGGTGGAACACTGAAGCTTTCTTT
CASSLYDRRWNTEAFF
>few|TRBJ1-1|NA|TRBV5-4
TGTGCCAGCAGCTCCTCAGGGGTCATGAACACTGAAGCTTTCTTT
CASSSSGVMNTEAFF
>few|TRBJ2-1|NA|TRBV6-1
TGTGCCAGCAGGCCTGGGAGCTCCTACAATGAGCAGTTCTTC
CASRPGSSYNEQFF
>few|TRBJ2-3|NA|TRBV12-3/TRBV12-4
TGTGCCAGCAGTACTAGAGATACGCAGTATTTT
CASSTRDTQYF
>NA|TRBJ1-2|NA|TRBV28
TGTGCCAGCAGGCCCTTAGGGGGGAACTATGGCTACACCTTC
CASRPLGGNYGYTF
>many|TRBJ2-2|NA|TRBV7-2
TGTGCCAGCAGCTTAAGGGGTACTACCTACACCGGGGAGCTGTTTTTT
CASSLRGTTYTGELFF
>few|TRBJ2-6|NA|TRBV4-3
TGCGCCAGCAGCCATTTTCGGATCTCTGGGGCCAACGTCCTGACTTTC
CASSHFRISGANVLTF
>NA|TRBJ2-1|TRBD1|TRBV11-1
TGTGCCAGCAGCCTCCAGACAGGGGTTGGCTCCTACAATGAGCAGTTCTTC
CASSLQTGVGSYNEQFF
>NA|TRBJ2-5|NA|TRBV7-9
TGTGCCAGCAGCCGCGCCTGGGAGACCCAGTACTTC
CASSRAWETQYF
>few|TRBJ2-7|NA|TRBV20-1
TGCAGTGCAGCCCGGGACGGGGGCTACGAGCAGTACTTC
CSAARDGGYEQYF
>few|TRBJ2-5|NA|TRBV12-3/TRBV12-4
TGTGCCAGCAGTTTAGACGGCTACCAAGAGACCCAGTACTTC
CASSLDGYQETQYF
>few|TRBJ2-1|NA|TRBV12-3/TRBV12-4
TGTGCCAGCAATTCTAGGGTGAGCCCCTACAATGAGCAGTTCTTC
CASNSRVSPYNEQFF
>NA|TRBJ2-1|NA|TRBV20-1
TGCAGTGCTAGGCACAATGAGCAGTTCTTC
CSARHNEQFF
>few|TRBJ2-2|NA|TRBV5-1
TGCGCCAGCAGCTTGGGGGCGGCAGGGGAGCTGTTTTTT
CASSLGAAGELFF
>few|TRBJ1-6|TRBD1|TRBV6-1
TGTGCCAGCAGTCGGGTGGTAGGGGGCGGCTCCTATAATTCACCCCTCCACTTT
CASSRVVGGGSYNSPLHF